A single T cell receptor beta chain is shown here with its context. The antigen is not known. The data stem from a study of PD-1 blockade in classical Hodgkin lymphoma. Study findings and constraints: Newly diagnosed patients reportedly trailed healthy donors in baseline TCR diversity. Researchers reported that CD4+ TCR diversity, though not CD8+, rose significantly by C4D1. Undefined causes, possibly disease activity or prior therapy, underlie the repertoire differences.

Losses at the gene ends were 3 bases for V and 7 bases for J; bases not matched to a gene: 6. Germline V gene data show CDR1 as MNHEY and CDR2 as SMNVEV (reference sequence). The CDR3 is made up of 14 amino acids. Time point here: cycle 4 day 1 (C4D1), after 5 to 7 weeks of nivolumab. Every patient relapsed after autologous stem cell transplantation, and brentuximab vedotin exposure varied. Reported best responses ranged across complete response, partial response or progressive disease. Repertoires were generated with immunoSEQ multiplex PCR, while TCRdb's copy carries only in-frame clones and drops some. The data show about 44,000 clones, 66% seen once.

This clonotype originated in a human donor with classical Hodgkin lymphoma. V and J are TRBV27 and TRBJ1-5; 7 nucleotides align to TRBD1. Material: peripheral blood mononuclear cells (PBMCs), obtained before the fourth cycle of nivolumab. The CDR3 nucleotides read TGTGCCAGCAGTTTCCGACAGGGCCTCCAGCCCCAGCATTTT. Protein: CASSFRQGLQPQHF.